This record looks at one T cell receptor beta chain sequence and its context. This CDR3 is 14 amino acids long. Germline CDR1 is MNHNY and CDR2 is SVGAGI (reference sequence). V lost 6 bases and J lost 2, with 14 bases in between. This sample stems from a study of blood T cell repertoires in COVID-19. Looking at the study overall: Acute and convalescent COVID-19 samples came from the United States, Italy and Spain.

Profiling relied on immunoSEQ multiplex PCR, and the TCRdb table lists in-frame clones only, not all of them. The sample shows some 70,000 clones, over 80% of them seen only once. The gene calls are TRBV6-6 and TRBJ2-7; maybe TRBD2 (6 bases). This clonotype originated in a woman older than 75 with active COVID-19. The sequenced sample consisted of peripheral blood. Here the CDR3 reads CASSSEGFTYEQYF. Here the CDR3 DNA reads TGTGCCAGCAGCTCGGAGGGTTTCACCTACGAGCAGTACTTC.